A selection of T cell receptor beta chains follows, all from one sample in a study of post-analysis software for immune sequencing data. TCRdb passed the PCR reads through MiXCR, listing each CDR3 protein once. The sample shows hundreds of thousands of distinct CDR3 sequences, about 27% of them seen only once. Sequenced: blood. These receptors were taken from a girl aged 5-17 years with multiple sclerosis. Each CDR3 is given with its conserved first and last residue. Each record gives: CDR3 length, clone size, V gene, J gene, D gene, CDR3 protein, CDR3 DNA. D genes are given only for firm matches. Size is omitted from some rows. Given values are once, few, many or a class for expanded clones.

14	NA	TRBV7-9	TRBJ1-4	NA	CASSSPRGSEKLFF	TGTGCCAGCAGCTCCCCCCGGGGTTCTGAAAAACTGTTTTTT
15	few	TRBV9	TRBJ1-1	TRBD1	CASSVGGQGAFEAFF	TGTGCCAGCAGCGTAGGGGGACAGGGGGCGTTTGAAGCTTTCTTT
16	few	TRBV14	TRBJ2-1	TRBD2	CASSQVAGGPYNEQFF	TGTGCCAGCAGCCAGGTAGCGGGGGGCCCCTACAATGAGCAGTTCTTC
14	few	TRBV7-9	TRBJ1-6	TRBD1	CASSSTGGEIPLHF	TGTGCCAGCAGCTCAACAGGGGGAGAGATTCCCCTCCACTTT
18	NA	TRBV5-1	TRBJ2-2	TRBD1	CASSSPTGTGGVAGELFF	TGCGCCAGCAGCTCCCCCACCGGGACAGGGGGCGTTGCCGGGGAGCTGTTTTTT
16	NA	TRBV24-1	TRBJ1-5	NA	CATSGQDPYSNQPQHF	TGTGCCACCAGTGGACAAGACCCATATAGCAATCAGCCCCAGCATTTT
15	NA	TRBV7-8	TRBJ2-7	NA	CASSVDWGHEYEQYF	TGTGCCAGCAGCGTCGACTGGGGACACGAGTACGAGCAGTACTTC
14	NA	TRBV19	TRBJ2-1	TRBD1	CASSILTGNHEQFF	TGTGCCAGTAGTATCCTGACAGGGAACCATGAGCAGTTCTTC
14	many	TRBV20-1	TRBJ2-3	TRBD2	CSASSGIKADTQYF	TGCAGTGCTAGTAGCGGGATTAAGGCAGATACGCAGTATTTT
16	few	TRBV4-1	TRBJ1-2	TRBD1	CASSLPSGQGGYGYTF	TGCGCCAGCAGCCTCCCTTCGGGACAGGGGGGGTATGGCTACACCTTC
13	NA	TRBV28	TRBJ2-5	TRBD1	CASRTGQLETQYF	TGTGCCAGCAGAACGGGACAGTTAGAGACCCAGTACTTC
13	NA	TRBV3-1	TRBJ2-7	TRBD2	CASSQSGGYEQYF	TGTGCCAGCAGCCAGTCGGGGGGCTACGAGCAGTACTTC
15	few	TRBV29-1	TRBJ2-7	TRBD2	CSVEVVASGADEQYF	TGCAGCGTTGAAGTAGTGGCTAGCGGAGCGGACGAGCAGTACTTC
12	few	TRBV18	TRBJ1-5	NA	CASSQQGTAQHF	TGTGCCAGCTCACAACAGGGAACAGCCCAGCATTTT
17	NA	TRBV6-2/TRBV6-3	TRBJ2-7	NA	CASSSLGTGNGAYEQYF	TGTGCCAGCAGTTCCCTCGGCACAGGGAACGGGGCCTACGAGCAGTACTTC
14	few	TRBV10-3	TRBJ2-3	TRBD1	CAITGTGAGDTQYF	TGTGCCATTACCGGGACAGGGGCGGGAGATACGCAGTATTTT
15	few	TRBV9	TRBJ2-1	TRBD2	CASSVGGSGYNEQFF	TGTGCCAGCAGCGTAGGGGGTAGCGGGTACAATGAGCAGTTCTTC
14	few	TRBV6-6	TRBJ1-5	TRBD1	CASGIQGANQPQHF	TGTGCCAGCGGTATACAGGGGGCCAACCAGCCCCAGCATTTT
12	NA	TRBV29-1	TRBJ1-2	NA	CSVWGANYGYTF	TGCAGCGTTTGGGGGGCGAACTATGGCTACACCTTC
15	NA	TRBV20-1	TRBJ2-4	NA	CSARDGAGPSREQYF	TGCAGTGCTAGAGATGGGGCAGGTCCCTCCCGGGAGCAGTACTTC
15	few	TRBV24-1	TRBJ2-7	TRBD1	CATSDGTGGGYEQYF	TGTGCCACCAGTGATGGGACAGGGGGAGGATACGAGCAGTACTTC
14	NA	TRBV20-1	TRBJ1-1	TRBD1	CSARHKDRVTEAFF	TGCAGTGCGCGCCACAAGGACAGGGTCACTGAAGCTTTCTTT
15	few	TRBV7-2	TRBJ2-1	NA	CASSSTGSQWNEQFF	TGTGCCAGCAGCTCAACAGGGTCCCAATGGAATGAGCAGTTCTTC
14	NA	TRBV10-3	TRBJ2-3	TRBD1	CAISPGQDTDTQYF	TGTGCCATCAGTCCGGGACAGGACACAGATACGCAGTATTTT
15	NA	TRBV20-1	TRBJ1-5	TRBD1	CSASKGQGDRQPQHF	TGCAGTGCTAGTAAGGGACAGGGCGATCGGCAGCCCCAGCATTTT
13	NA	TRBV20-1	TRBJ1-1	NA	CSARGSGQHEAFF	TGCAGTGCTAGGGGATCGGGGCAGCATGAAGCTTTCTTT
15	NA	TRBV28	TRBJ1-5	NA	CASRKGGRGNQPQHF	TGTGCCAGCAGGAAGGGGGGCAGGGGAAATCAGCCCCAGCATTTT
12	NA	TRBV29-1	TRBJ2-7	NA	CSVASEGVEQYF	TGCAGCGTCGCATCGGAGGGTGTCGAGCAGTACTTC
15	NA	TRBV5-1	TRBJ2-1	NA	CASSSGGISYNEQFF	TGCGCCAGCAGCTCCGGAGGGATTTCCTACAATGAGCAGTTCTTC
16	NA	TRBV14	TRBJ2-7	NA	CASSQEGAGSSYEQYF	TGTGCCAGCAGCCAGGAAGGGGCGGGAAGCTCCTACGAGCAGTACTTC
16	few	TRBV7-2	TRBJ1-1	TRBD1	CASSASIGQGYTEAFF	TGTGCCAGCAGCGCTAGCATCGGACAGGGGTACACTGAAGCTTTCTTT
16	NA	TRBV7-2	TRBJ2-3	TRBD2	CASSGGGTGVGDTQYF	TGTGCCAGCAGCGGGGGGGGGACCGGCGTGGGAGATACGCAGTATTTT
15	NA	TRBV28	TRBJ1-1	TRBD1	CASTRQDRGNTEAFF	TGTGCCAGCACCAGACAGGACAGGGGGAACACTGAAGCTTTCTTT